These T cell receptor beta chains were read from a single sample in a study of blood T cell repertoires in COVID-19. Profiled with immunoSEQ multiplex PCR; TCRdb holds only in-frame clones, not every one. The table has 370,000 or so clones, over 65% seen once. The sequencing sample was made of peripheral blood. These receptors were taken from a human donor with acute or convalescent COVID-19. The donor label of this sample is uncertain. CDR3s include the opening cysteine and the closing phenylalanine or tryptophan. The order of the fields is V gene, clone size, J gene, D gene, CDR3 protein, CDR3 DNA. D genes are given only for firm matches. Clone size is given for some rows only: seen once, a few or many times, or a class if the clone is expanded.

TRBV25-1	NA	TRBJ2-7	TRBD1	CASSVFGTGGHEQYF	TGTGCCAGCAGTGTTTTTGGGACAGGGGGACACGAGCAGTACTTC
TRBV27	NA	TRBJ2-1	NA	CASSLRRQVDNEQFF	TGTGCCAGCAGTTTACGGCGACAGGTGGACAATGAGCAGTTCTTC
TRBV28	NA	TRBJ1-2	NA	CASSLLAARGYTF	TGTGCCAGCAGTTTACTGGCGGCAAGAGGCTACACCTTC
TRBV18	NA	TRBJ1-1	NA	CASSSDLNTEAFF	TGTGCCAGCTCGTCCGACTTGAACACTGAAGCTTTCTTT
TRBV21-1	NA	TRBJ1-2	NA	CAPADRQGNYGYTF	TGTGCCCCCGCCGACAGACAGGGCAACTATGGCTACACCTTC
TRBV5-6	NA	TRBJ1-2	NA	CASSLDREYGYTF	TGTGCCAGCAGCTTGGACAGGGAGTACGGCTACACCTTC
TRBV11-2	NA	TRBJ2-5	NA	CASSHPPAAQYF	TGTGCCAGCAGCCACCCCCCCGCGGCCCAGTACTTC
TRBV6-5	NA	TRBJ1-1	TRBD1	CASSYGDRTFEAFF	TGTGCCAGCAGTTACGGGGACAGGACGTTTGAAGCTTTCTTT
TRBV19	NA	TRBJ1-6	TRBD1	CASSAVWDRPSLHF	TGTGCCAGTAGTGCCGTTTGGGACAGGCCTTCCCTCCACTTT
TRBV6-6	NA	TRBJ2-3	TRBD2	CASSYSPGGSTDTQYF	TGTGCCAGCAGTTACTCGCCGGGAGGCAGCACAGATACGCAGTATTTT
TRBV7-9	few	TRBJ2-1	TRBD1	CASSLTTGGSDEQFF	TGTGCCAGCAGCTTAACTACAGGGGGCTCTGATGAGCAGTTCTTC
TRBV2	few	TRBJ1-1	NA	CASKSGVGAEAFF	TGTGCCAGCAAAAGCGGAGTGGGCGCTGAAGCTTTCTTT
TRBV20-1	few	TRBJ2-1	NA	CSASGGRGGAEQFF	TGCAGTGCTAGTGGGGGTAGGGGGGGGGCTGAGCAGTTCTTC
TRBV3-1/TRBV3-2	NA	TRBJ2-7	NA	CASSPGLDTYEQYF	TGTGCCAGCAGCCCGGGACTGGACACCTACGAGCAGTACTTC
TRBV30	NA	TRBJ1-4	TRBD1	CAWSGRGQGEKLFF	TGTGCCTGGAGTGGTAGGGGGCAGGGTGAAAAACTGTTTTTT
TRBV3-1/TRBV3-2	NA	TRBJ1-5	NA	CASSQAFFQPQHF	TGTGCCAGCAGCCAGGCCTTTTTTCAGCCCCAGCATTTT
TRBV6-7	once	TRBJ2-2	NA	CARSINRNTGELFF	TGTGCCCGCTCGATAAACAGGAACACCGGGGAGCTGTTTTTT
TRBV14	NA	TRBJ2-6	NA	CASSQVGLRSSGANVLTF	TGTGCCAGCAGCCAAGTAGGTCTTCGGAGCTCTGGGGCCAACGTCCTGACTTTC
TRBV30	NA	TRBJ1-4	NA	CAWSLREKLFF	TGTGCCTGGAGTCTCAGGGAAAAACTGTTTTTT
TRBV7-9	few	TRBJ1-6	NA	CASSLGGSSYNSPLHF	TGTGCCAGCAGCTTAGGAGGGAGCTCCTATAATTCACCCCTCCACTTT
TRBV30	NA	TRBJ2-7	TRBD1	CAWTGTGVYEQYF	TGTGCCTGGACTGGGACAGGGGTCTACGAGCAGTACTTC
TRBV2	NA	TRBJ1-5	NA	CASSVQYNQPQHF	TGTGCCAGCAGTGTGCAGTACAATCAGCCCCAGCATTTT
TRBV28	few	TRBJ2-7	TRBD1	CASRQPGQTYYEQYF	TGTGCCAGCCGACAACCGGGACAGACGTACTACGAGCAGTACTTC
TRBV7-9	NA	TRBJ2-1	TRBD1	CASSLGDRGHDEQFF	TGTGCCAGCAGCTTAGGGGACAGGGGGCACGATGAGCAGTTCTTC
TRBV3-1/TRBV3-2	once	TRBJ1-4	TRBD1	CASSQAHWTGRNEKLFF	TGTGCCAGCAGCCAAGCCCACTGGACAGGGCGAAATGAAAAACTGTTTTTT
TRBV7-9	once	TRBJ2-5	TRBD1	CASSPGTGGETQYF	TGTGCCAGCAGCCCTGGGACAGGAGGAGAGACCCAGTACTTC
TRBV28	few	TRBJ1-1	NA	CASSPFRSAAFF	TGTGCCAGCAGTCCCTTCAGGTCGGCAGCTTTCTTT
TRBV28	NA	TRBJ1-5	TRBD1	CASTTRQGLISNQPQHF	TGTGCCAGCACCACTCGACAGGGCCTAATATCCAATCAGCCCCAGCATTTT
TRBV25-1	NA	TRBJ1-2	NA	CASSEPLGGYTF	TGTGCCAGCAGTGAACCCCTCGGGGGCTACACCTTC
TRBV7-9	NA	TRBJ2-6	NA	CASRSAGANVLTF	TGTGCCAGCCGGAGCGCCGGGGCCAACGTCCTGACTTTC
TRBV7-9	NA	TRBJ1-1	NA	CASSLSETVNTEAFF	TGTGCCAGCAGCTTAAGCGAGACGGTGAACACTGAAGCTTTCTTT
TRBV6-5	NA	TRBJ1-2	TRBD1	CASSRQGYGYTF	TGTGCCAGTAGCAGACAGGGCTATGGCTACACCTTC
TRBV28	NA	TRBJ1-1	NA	CASSLGGVTEAFF	TGTGCCAGCAGTTTAGGGGGGGTCACTGAAGCTTTCTTT
TRBV7-9	NA	TRBJ1-2	NA	CAIGGSYGYTF	TGTGCTATCGGGGGATCCTATGGCTACACCTTC
TRBV11-2	NA	TRBJ1-2	NA	CASSLDPSDGYTF	TGTGCCAGCAGCTTAGATCCGTCGGATGGCTACACCTTC
TRBV29-1	NA	TRBJ2-2	NA	CSVQPGVNTGELFF	TGCAGCGTTCAACCGGGAGTGAACACCGGGGAGCTGTTTTTT
TRBV6-5	NA	TRBJ1-1	NA	CASSSAPGGGNTEAFF	TGTGCCAGCAGTTCAGCCCCGGGAGGAGGGAACACTGAAGCTTTCTTT
TRBV28	NA	TRBJ1-6	TRBD1	CASSFWTGRSPLHF	TGTGCCAGCAGTTTCTGGACAGGGAGGTCACCCCTCCACTTT
TRBV10-3	NA	TRBJ1-1	TRBD1	CAIRDRALGAFF	TGTGCCATCCGAGACAGGGCCTTAGGGGCTTTCTTT
TRBV10-3	NA	TRBJ1-5	NA	CAISRDTGNQPQHF	TGTGCCATCAGCAGGGATACGGGCAATCAGCCCCAGCATTTT